Listed below are T cell receptor beta chains from one sample, sequenced in a study of vaccination and CD4 T cells after COVID-19. Their cognate antigens are unknown. A single record per CDR3 protein comes from TCRdb applying MiXCR to the PCR reads. The top ten hold 7.8% of the sample, which has some 15,000 distinct CDR3 sequences, 40% to 65% seen once. Sequenced input: CD4+ T cells from blood, cultured in vitro. These receptor sequences come from a human donor who had recovered from COVID-19. The CDR3 runs from the conserved cysteine through the conserved F or W. The order of the fields is clone size, J gene, V gene, D gene, CDR3 protein, CDR3 DNA. A D gene is named only where the DNA matches it firmly. The size entry is marked missing in some rows and otherwise reads once, few, many or a size class.

abundance: once
j_gene: TRBJ1-3
v_gene: TRBV7-2
d_gene: -
CDR3aa: CASSLAAGTGNTIYF
CDR3nt: TGTGCCAGCAGCTTAGCGGCCGGGACAGGAAACACCATATATTTT

abundance: once
j_gene: TRBJ1-2
v_gene: TRBV24-1
d_gene: -
CDR3aa: CATSEQPNRVSMDGYTF
CDR3nt: TGTGCCACCAGTGAACAACCCAACAGGGTAAGTATGGATGGCTACACCTTC

abundance: -
j_gene: TRBJ1-2
v_gene: TRBV11-3
d_gene: -
CDR3aa: CASSGGWSGYTF
CDR3nt: TGTGCCAGCAGCGGGGGGTGGTCTGGCTACACCTTC

abundance: -
j_gene: TRBJ2-3
v_gene: TRBV6-4
d_gene: -
CDR3aa: CASSGGTVSVRSTDTQYF
CDR3nt: TGTGCCAGCAGCGGGGGGACAGTTAGTGTTCGCAGCACAGATACGCAGTATTTT

abundance: -
j_gene: TRBJ1-1
v_gene: TRBV30
d_gene: -
CDR3aa: CASRPARNTEAFF
CDR3nt: TGTGCCTCCAGACCCGCGCGGAACACTGAAGCTTTCTTT

abundance: -
j_gene: TRBJ2-1
v_gene: TRBV7-3
d_gene: -
CDR3aa: CASSPSEGVFNEQFF
CDR3nt: TGTGCCAGCAGCCCTTCCGAGGGGGTTTTCAATGAGCAGTTCTTC

abundance: few
j_gene: TRBJ1-4
v_gene: TRBV15
d_gene: -
CDR3aa: CATSRDRGGGDEKLFF
CDR3nt: TGTGCCACCAGCAGAGATCGAGGAGGGGGAGATGAAAAACTGTTTTTT

abundance: -
j_gene: TRBJ2-5
v_gene: TRBV6-1
d_gene: -
CDR3aa: CASSGRTQGAQYF
CDR3nt: TGTGCCAGCTCTGGACGGACCCAAGGGGCCCAGTACTTC

abundance: -
j_gene: TRBJ2-7
v_gene: TRBV9
d_gene: -
CDR3aa: CASSVAPDSSTYEQYF
CDR3nt: TGTGCCAGCAGCGTAGCACCAGACAGCTCCACCTACGAGCAGTACTTC

abundance: few
j_gene: TRBJ1-2
v_gene: TRBV23-1
d_gene: -
CDR3aa: CASSPRGSSYGYTF
CDR3nt: TGCGCCAGCAGTCCCAGGGGATCGTCCTATGGCTACACCTTC

abundance: -
j_gene: TRBJ1-2
v_gene: TRBV6-2/TRBV6-3
d_gene: TRBD1
CDR3aa: CASSSGQGYGYTF
CDR3nt: TGTGCCAGCAGTTCCGGACAGGGCTATGGCTACACCTTC

abundance: few
j_gene: TRBJ2-2
v_gene: TRBV6-1
d_gene: TRBD2
CDR3aa: CASSRTSANTGELFF
CDR3nt: TGTGCCAGCAGCCGGACTAGCGCTAACACCGGGGAGCTGTTTTTT

abundance: -
j_gene: TRBJ2-7
v_gene: TRBV2
d_gene: TRBD1
CDR3aa: CASSRDRGITYEQYF
CDR3nt: TGTGCCAGCAGTCGGGACAGGGGAATTACCTACGAGCAGTACTTC

abundance: once
j_gene: TRBJ1-3
v_gene: TRBV12-3/TRBV12-4
d_gene: -
CDR3aa: CASRRSGQVSGNTIYF
CDR3nt: TGTGCCAGCAGAAGATCGGGACAAGTCTCTGGAAACACCATATATTTT

abundance: few
j_gene: TRBJ2-7
v_gene: TRBV11-2
d_gene: TRBD1
CDR3aa: CASSSIGQGRSEQYF
CDR3nt: TGTGCCAGCAGCTCCATTGGACAGGGCCGCAGCGAGCAGTACTTC

abundance: -
j_gene: TRBJ2-7
v_gene: TRBV11-1
d_gene: TRBD2
CDR3aa: CASSLGGGGHEQYF
CDR3nt: TGTGCCAGCAGCCTCGGGGGGGGCGGCCACGAGCAGTACTTC

abundance: once
j_gene: TRBJ2-5
v_gene: TRBV6-1
d_gene: TRBD1
CDR3aa: CASTLNRGFAETQYF
CDR3nt: TGTGCCAGCACCTTGAACAGGGGTTTCGCAGAGACCCAGTACTTC

abundance: -
j_gene: TRBJ2-7
v_gene: TRBV5-1
d_gene: -
CDR3aa: CASSLGQAPYEQYF
CDR3nt: TGCGCCAGCAGCTTGGGGCAGGCCCCCTACGAGCAGTACTTC

abundance: -
j_gene: TRBJ1-2
v_gene: TRBV12-3/TRBV12-4
d_gene: -
CDR3aa: CASSLVAYGYTF
CDR3nt: TGTGCCAGCAGTTTAGTCGCTTACGGCTACACCTTC

abundance: -
j_gene: TRBJ1-6
v_gene: TRBV7-2
d_gene: -
CDR3aa: CASSWTVGSGTPLHF
CDR3nt: TGTGCCAGCAGCTGGACAGTCGGGAGCGGGACACCCCTCCACTTT

abundance: -
j_gene: TRBJ2-1
v_gene: TRBV6-1
d_gene: -
CDR3aa: CASKADGPSYNEQFF
CDR3nt: TGTGCCAGCAAGGCGGACGGTCCGTCCTACAATGAGCAGTTCTTC

abundance: few
j_gene: TRBJ2-5
v_gene: TRBV12-3/TRBV12-4
d_gene: -
CDR3aa: CASKRDQETQYF
CDR3nt: TGTGCCAGCAAAAGGGACCAAGAGACCCAGTACTTC

abundance: few
j_gene: TRBJ1-1
v_gene: TRBV6-2/TRBV6-3
d_gene: TRBD1
CDR3aa: CASSHIGTVGTEAFF
CDR3nt: TGTGCCAGCAGTCACATTGGGACAGTTGGCACTGAAGCTTTCTTT

abundance: medium-sized
j_gene: TRBJ1-1
v_gene: TRBV6-2/TRBV6-3
d_gene: TRBD1
CDR3aa: CASSRGTANTEAFF
CDR3nt: TGTGCCAGCAGTCGCGGGACAGCGAACACTGAAGCTTTCTTT

abundance: once
j_gene: TRBJ1-6
v_gene: TRBV30
d_gene: TRBD1
CDR3aa: CAWSVVGRGLHSPLHF
CDR3nt: TGTGCCTGGAGTGTAGTCGGCAGGGGGCTACATTCACCCCTCCACTTT

abundance: once
j_gene: TRBJ1-5
v_gene: TRBV28
d_gene: -
CDR3aa: CASSLIHQPQHF
CDR3nt: TGTGCCAGCAGCCTGATTCATCAGCCCCAGCATTTT

abundance: -
j_gene: TRBJ1-1
v_gene: TRBV28
d_gene: TRBD1
CDR3aa: CASRNLDRGNTEAFF
CDR3nt: TGTGCCAGCAGAAACCTCGACAGGGGGAACACTGAAGCTTTCTTT

abundance: few
j_gene: TRBJ1-2
v_gene: TRBV20-1
d_gene: -
CDR3aa: CSARVSSHYGYTF
CDR3nt: TGCAGTGCTAGAGTTAGTAGTCACTATGGCTACACCTTC

abundance: -
j_gene: TRBJ1-5
v_gene: TRBV16
d_gene: TRBD1
CDR3aa: CASSQSLGQGVSNQPQHF
CDR3nt: TGTGCCAGCAGCCAATCCCTAGGACAGGGCGTTAGCAATCAGCCCCAGCATTTT

abundance: -
j_gene: TRBJ2-7
v_gene: TRBV27
d_gene: TRBD1
CDR3aa: CASQAGGTLGEQYF
CDR3nt: TGTGCCAGCCAGGCAGGGGGTACGCTTGGGGAGCAGTACTTC

abundance: -
j_gene: TRBJ2-5
v_gene: TRBV7-3
d_gene: -
CDR3aa: CGSSLTALVQETQYF
CDR3nt: TGTGGCAGCAGCTTAACAGCTTTAGTACAAGAGACCCAGTACTTC

abundance: -
j_gene: TRBJ2-5
v_gene: TRBV7-9
d_gene: -
CDR3aa: CASSLRGQRETQYF
CDR3nt: TGTGCCAGCAGCTTAAGAGGCCAGAGGGAGACCCAGTACTTC

abundance: -
j_gene: TRBJ1-2
v_gene: TRBV7-3
d_gene: -
CDR3aa: CASSPGTANYGYTF
CDR3nt: TGTGCCAGCAGTCCAGGGACGGCTAACTATGGCTACACCTTC

abundance: -
j_gene: TRBJ2-7
v_gene: TRBV2
d_gene: -
CDR3aa: CASNNAGSYEQYF
CDR3nt: TGTGCCAGCAACAATGCGGGATCCTACGAGCAGTACTTC

abundance: -
j_gene: TRBJ2-5
v_gene: TRBV6-1
d_gene: TRBD2
CDR3aa: CASSPFESGSGETQYF
CDR3nt: TGTGCCAGCAGCCCTTTCGAAAGCGGGAGTGGGGAGACCCAGTACTTC

abundance: few
j_gene: TRBJ1-3
v_gene: TRBV6-1
d_gene: -
CDR3aa: CASLLRGGNTIYF
CDR3nt: TGTGCCAGCCTTCTAAGGGGGGGAAACACCATATATTTT

abundance: few
j_gene: TRBJ2-1
v_gene: TRBV6-1
d_gene: -
CDR3aa: CASSDRRQNEQFF
CDR3nt: TGTGCCAGCAGTGATAGGAGGCAGAATGAGCAGTTCTTC

abundance: -
j_gene: TRBJ2-5
v_gene: TRBV20-1
d_gene: TRBD2
CDR3aa: CSAREVAGETQYF
CDR3nt: TGCAGTGCTAGAGAGGTAGCGGGAGAGACCCAGTACTTC

abundance: few
j_gene: TRBJ1-2
v_gene: TRBV7-2
d_gene: -
CDR3aa: CASRRGGVLNYGYTF
CDR3nt: TGTGCCAGCAGACGGGGGGGGGTCCTTAACTATGGCTACACCTTC

abundance: -
j_gene: TRBJ1-2
v_gene: TRBV7-9
d_gene: -
CDR3aa: CASSPGSLDYGYTF
CDR3nt: TGTGCCAGCAGCCCTGGGTCCCTAGACTATGGCTACACCTTC

abundance: -
j_gene: TRBJ2-2
v_gene: TRBV28
d_gene: -
CDR3aa: CASSSLTGNTGELFF
CDR3nt: TGTGCCAGCAGTTCCCTCACAGGGAACACCGGGGAGCTGTTTTTT

abundance: -
j_gene: TRBJ1-5
v_gene: TRBV6-5
d_gene: TRBD1
CDR3aa: CASSLPGQGTGNQPQHF
CDR3nt: TGTGCCAGCAGTTTGCCCGGACAGGGGACCGGAAATCAGCCCCAGCATTTT

abundance: -
j_gene: TRBJ2-1
v_gene: TRBV20-1
d_gene: TRBD2
CDR3aa: CSARDRGRARELTEQFF
CDR3nt: TGCAGTGCTAGAGATCGAGGGAGGGCCCGGGAGTTAACTGAGCAGTTCTTC

abundance: few
j_gene: TRBJ1-2
v_gene: TRBV7-2
d_gene: TRBD1
CDR3aa: CASSPRFRTGDGYTF
CDR3nt: TGTGCCAGCAGCCCACGATTTAGGACAGGGGATGGCTACACCTTC

abundance: few
j_gene: TRBJ1-2
v_gene: TRBV24-1
d_gene: TRBD1
CDR3aa: CATSEVTGSYGYTF
CDR3nt: TGTGCCACCAGTGAGGTGACAGGGTCGTACGGCTACACCTTC

abundance: medium-sized
j_gene: TRBJ1-2
v_gene: TRBV27
d_gene: -
CDR3aa: CASSLSSGAHGYTF
CDR3nt: TGTGCCAGCAGTTTATCGAGTGGGGCGCATGGCTACACCTTC

abundance: few
j_gene: TRBJ1-2
v_gene: TRBV27
d_gene: -
CDR3aa: CASSQGIANYGYTF
CDR3nt: TGTGCCAGCAGTCAAGGGATAGCTAACTATGGCTACACCTTC

abundance: few
j_gene: TRBJ1-1
v_gene: TRBV6-2/TRBV6-3
d_gene: -
CDR3aa: CASSYSRNTEAFF
CDR3nt: TGTGCCAGCAGTTACTCCAGGAACACTGAAGCTTTCTTT

abundance: few
j_gene: TRBJ1-2
v_gene: TRBV7-9
d_gene: -
CDR3aa: CASSPVVWGDYGYTF
CDR3nt: TGTGCCAGCAGCCCCGTCGTGTGGGGGGACTATGGCTACACCTTC

abundance: -
j_gene: TRBJ2-1
v_gene: TRBV19
d_gene: -
CDR3aa: CASSIDHGYNEQFF
CDR3nt: TGTGCCAGTAGTATAGATCACGGTTACAATGAGCAGTTCTTC

abundance: few
j_gene: TRBJ1-1
v_gene: TRBV6-5
d_gene: -
CDR3aa: CASSYRGDTEAFF
CDR3nt: TGTGCCAGCAGTTACCGGGGGGACACTGAAGCTTTCTTT

abundance: -
j_gene: TRBJ2-5
v_gene: TRBV6-2/TRBV6-3
d_gene: -
CDR3aa: CASSYGGAGETQYF
CDR3nt: TGTGCCAGCAGTTACGGGGGAGCGGGAGAGACCCAGTACTTC

abundance: -
j_gene: TRBJ2-5
v_gene: TRBV10-1
d_gene: -
CDR3aa: CASGRLEQETQYF
CDR3nt: TGCGCCAGCGGGAGACTAGAACAAGAGACCCAGTACTTC

abundance: few
j_gene: TRBJ1-2
v_gene: TRBV30
d_gene: -
CDR3aa: CAWRKGGYTF
CDR3nt: TGTGCCTGGAGAAAAGGTGGCTACACCTTC